This entry describes one TCR beta chain. Its antigen is not known. The data derive from a study of cytotoxic CD8 clonotypes in ibrutinib-treated CLL. At the level of the study: Response was recorded as partial in 24 patients and complete in 2; at median 68 months, roughly 14 remained remitted and roughly 12 had progressed. Sample averages reached 250,000 to 300,000 productive templates and 94,082 productive rearrangements. Study conclusions and caveats: Higher circulating CD8+ T-cell counts strongly accompanied higher baseline clonality, above age-matched healthy donors.

There are 14 residues in the CDR3. Trimming removed 5 bases from V and 5 bases from J, with 16 bases in between. Germline CDR1 SGHNT, CDR2 YYREEE (reference sequence). The targeted sequencing depth was 1 in 200,000 to 1 in 1 million T cells. The method was immunoSEQ multiplex PCR; TCRdb's version includes in-frame clones alone and lacks a portion of them. Among tens of thousands of clones listed, around 60% were seen once. The chain recombines TRBV5-4 with TRBJ2-5, with D tentatively TRBD1 or TRBD2 (5 bases each). The receptor's source is a human donor with chronic lymphocytic leukemia. Sequenced material: PBMCs, taken after 24 months of ibrutinib treatment. The CDR3: CASRQDWGMETQYF. DNA for the CDR3: TGTGCCAGCAGGCAAGACTGGGGGATGGAGACCCAGTACTTC.